The next 30 T cell receptor beta chains were all read from a single sample in a study of response to subunit inactivated influenza vaccine. MiXCR, applied by TCRdb to the RT-PCR reads, yields one record per CDR3 protein. The sample has 630,000 or so distinct CDR3 sequences, 15% to 17% seen once. The input for sequencing was PBMCs from blood, taken roughly 12 days after vaccination. All receptors derive from a man aged 45-65 years who received an inactivated influenza vaccine.

The sample holds one count of this clonotype. V and J are TRBV20-1 and TRBJ2-2; D unresolved. This CDR3 region has 12 residues. Germline V gene data show CDR1 as DFQATT and CDR2 as SNEGSKA (reference sequence). CDR3 loop: CAVAAGTGELFF. CDR3 bases: TGCGCAGTAGCAGCTGGAACCGGGGAGCTGTTTTTT.

The chain uses TRBV29-1 and TRBJ2-7, with unresolved D. CDR1 SQVTM and CDR2 ANQGSEA come from the germline V gene. V lost 7 bases and J 2 bases, leaving 9 bases between the germline ends. The CDR3 runs to 11 residues. CDR3 nucleotide sequence: TGCAGCGCCTACGACCCCTACGAGCAGTACTTC. Translation: CSAYDPYEQYF.

This rearrangement joins TRBV6-5 to TRBJ2-1; D might be TRBD1 or TRBD2, each matching 5 bases. The CDR3 is made up of 14 amino acids. The V gene lost 2 bases and the J gene lost 6 bases, with 11 bases spanning the gap. Germline CDR1 is MNHEY and CDR2 is SVGAGI. The CDR3 DNA sequence: TGTGCCAGCAGTTACGTGGGGGATATCAATGAGCAGTTCTTC. The encoded protein is CASSYVGDINEQFF.

The chain combines TRBV6-1 with TRBJ1-5, with D tentatively TRBD1 (5 bases). V gave up 5 bases and J gave up 4 bases, with 12 bases separating them. The germline CDR1 and CDR2 sequences are MNHNS and SASEGT. The CDR3 contains 14 residues. In nucleotides, the CDR3 is TGTGCCAGCAGTCCACGACGGGGGAATCAGCCCCAGCATTTT. Encoded protein: CASSPRRGNQPQHF.

This clonotype turned up a few times. This rearrangement joins TRBV6-2 or TRBV6-3 to TRBJ2-7; weak D call: TRBD1 (6 bases). Germline V CDR1 and CDR2: MNHEY, SVGEGT. V dropped 6 bases and J dropped 1 base, with 13 bases sitting between them. The CDR3 has 14 amino acids. In DNA form, the CDR3 reads TGTGCCAGCAGAGGAGCAGGGGTTTCCTACGAGCAGTACTTC. Its translation is CASRGAGVSYEQYF.

Only one count was recorded for this clonotype. The DNA for the CDR3 is TGTGCCAGCATCCGACAGGGCCCGAACACTGAAGCTTTCTTT. This translates into CASIRQGPNTEAFF. V gene TRBV6-2 or TRBV6-3 combines with J gene TRBJ1-1; 7 bases map to TRBD1. Trimming at V came to 7 bases and at J to 1 base, leaving 6 bases not matched to a gene. Germline values: CDR1 MNHEY, CDR2 SVGEGT. The CDR3 sequence is 14 residues long.

In its sample, this clonotype was seen many times. This chain uses TRBV12-3 or TRBV12-4 with TRBJ2-7; 11 nucleotides align to TRBD1. The CDR3 runs 16 residues. J gave up 2 bases and V 5 bases, and 8 bases lay outside the gene matches. CDR3: CASSQLRDRGAYEQYF. CDR3 nucleotide sequence: TGTGCCAGCAGTCAACTCCGGGACAGGGGGGCCTACGAGCAGTACTTC.

This clonotype was recorded many times. The rearrangement uses TRBV12-3 or TRBV12-4 and TRBJ2-5, with D hard to call. The V end lost 5 bases, the J end lost 1 base, and 8 bases lay between the germline ends. The CDR3 is made up of 13 amino acids. CDR3 residues: CASSQAPQETQYF. The CDR3 DNA is TGTGCCAGCAGTCAGGCACCCCAAGAGACCCAGTACTTC.

This clonotype was picked up a small number of times. This chain links TRBV20-1 with TRBJ2-7; TRBD2 matches 7 bases. Germline CDR1 DFQATT, CDR2 SNEGSKA (reference sequence). V lost 8 bases to trimming and J lost 2 bases; unmatched junction nucleotides: 3. This CDR3 contains 11 residues. As DNA, the CDR3 is TGCAGTTTGGGAGGGGCCTACGAGCAGTACTTC. Residues: CSLGGAYEQYF.

This sequence joins TRBV12-3 or TRBV12-4 and TRBJ1-5; TRBD1 might be the D (6 bases). V was trimmed by 4 bases and J by 6 bases, leaving 10 bases between them. This CDR3 has 13 residues. CDR3 nucleotide sequence: TGTGCCAGCAGTTGGGGGACATCTCAGCCCCAGCATTTT. Translated: CASSWGTSQPQHF.

This clonotype occurred a few times. The chain couples TRBV5-1 to TRBJ2-1, with D possibly being TRBD1 (5 bases). The CDR3 runs 16 residues. V was shortened by 0 bases and J by 9 bases, with 19 bases between the two germline ends. Germline V gene lookup returns CDR1 SGHRS and CDR2 YFSETQ. The CDR3 sequence is CASSLVTLSGYSEQFF. CDR3 DNA sequence: TGCGCCAGCAGCTTGGTAACCCTATCAGGGTATAGTGAGCAGTTCTTC.

The chain has TRBV7-3 and TRBJ2-5; D unclear. V was trimmed by 1 base and J by 6 bases, leaving 12 bases between them. In germline, CDR1 is SGHTA, CDR2 FQGTGA. The CDR3 runs 14 residues. CDR3 sequence (DNA): TGTGCCAGCAGCTTAAACGCGGCAGCAAAGACCCAGTACTTC. This sequence encodes CASSLNAAAKTQYF. The full variable domain, with the rest looked up from reference TRBV7-3 and TRBJ2-5, is GAGVSQTPSNKVTEKGKYVELRCDPISGHTALYWYRQSLGQGPEFLIYFQGTGAADDSGLPNDRFFAVRPEGSVSTLKIQRTERGDSAVYLCASSLNAAAKTQYFGPGTRLLVL.

The chain carries TRBV18 and TRBJ2-5; D ambiguous. Per germline, CDR1 KGHSH and CDR2 LQKENI. The CDR3 runs to 14 residues. The V gene lost 3 bases and the J gene lost 2 bases, with 10 bases spanning the gap. In DNA form, the CDR3 reads TGTGCCAGCTCACCTAGAGCGACTCAAGAGACCCAGTACTTC. Its translation is CASSPRATQETQYF.

This clonotype was counted at least ten times. The chain employs TRBV6-4 and TRBJ2-1, with 13 bases matching TRBD2. The CDR3 runs 14 residues. Germline V gene lookup returns CDR1 MRHNA and CDR2 SNTAGT. V dropped 3 bases and J dropped 13; count of bases not matched to a gene: 6. The CDR3: CASSDSGLAGVQFF. The CDR3 bases are TGTGCCAGCAGTGATAGTGGACTAGCGGGAGTACAGTTCTTC.

This clonotype was detected only a few times. The V call is TRBV28, the J call TRBJ1-2; 7 bases are shared with TRBD1. The germline V gene encodes CDR1 MDHEN and CDR2 SYDVKM. CDR3 length equals 13 residues. After removal of 8 bases from V and 3 bases from J, the junction contained 6 bases not matched to a gene. The CDR3 DNA follows: TGTGCCAGCGCACAGGGACAGCACTATGGCTACACCTTC. Translated: CASAQGQHYGYTF.

The rearrangement joins TRBV5-1 to TRBJ2-7; no reliable D call. V lost 4 bases and J lost 6, with 14 bases in between. CDR1 SGHRS and CDR2 YFSETQ come from the germline V gene. The CDR3 covers 13 residues. The CDR3 region has the DNA TGCGCCAGCAGCACCAGGTTTCTCGCCGAGCAGTACTTC. It specifies CASSTRFLAEQYF.

The V gene is TRBV7-9, the J gene TRBJ2-7; a possible D gene is TRBD1 (6 bases). Trimming removed 10 bases from V and 4 bases from J, with 14 bases in between. CDR1 is SEHNR, CDR2 FQNEAQ, per germline (reference sequence). The CDR3 extends over 12 amino acids. The CDR3 spells CAIGGSLYEQYF. CDR3 nucleotide sequence: TGTGCCATTGGGGGCTCGCTATACGAGCAGTACTTC.

In this sample, this clonotype turned up a few times. V is TRBV20-1 and J is TRBJ1-4, with TRBD1 as a possible D gene (6 bases). The V gene lost 1 base and the J gene lost 5 bases, with 8 bases spanning the gap. Germline CDR1 and CDR2: DFQATT and SNEGSKA (reference sequence). This CDR3 has 13 amino acids. The CDR3 loop is CSARGGTNEKLFF. The CDR3 region has the DNA TGCAGTGCTAGAGGAGGGACAAATGAAAAACTGTTTTTT.

This clonotype appeared many times. The chain joins TRBV7-2 to TRBJ2-7; 9 bases match TRBD2. The CDR3 spans 14 residues. The trim removed 5 bases at V and 6 bases at J, leaving 8 bases unmatched. In germline, CDR1 is SGHTA, CDR2 FQGNSA. CDR3 coding DNA: TGTGCCAGCAGCCCACGGAGCGGGGGGATCGAGCAGTACTTC. This sequence encodes CASSPRSGGIEQYF.

This clonotype showed up just a few times. The rearrangement links TRBV6-2 or TRBV6-3 to TRBJ1-2; TRBD1 matches at 7 bases. The trim removed 7 bases at V and 4 bases at J, leaving 21 bases unmatched. Germline V gene sequence: CDR1 MNHEY, CDR2 SVGEGT. The CDR3 is 18 residues long. CDR3 coding DNA: TGTGCCAGCACCCACCGGGACAGAAGACAGAGAACTAGCTATGGCTACACCTTC. This gives the protein CASTHRDRRQRTSYGYTF.

The chain joins TRBV12-3 or TRBV12-4 to TRBJ2-3, with a tentative D call TRBD2 (7 bases). V was shortened by 5 bases and J by 0 bases, with 21 bases between the two germline ends. The CDR3 consists of 18 residues. The chain's CDR3 is CASSTPGAGETSTDTQYF. Written as DNA, the CDR3 is TGTGCCAGCAGTACCCCGGGGGCGGGGGAGACTAGCACAGATACGCAGTATTTT.

This clonotype has a handful of counts. The rearrangement joins TRBV28 to TRBJ2-3; tentative D call: TRBD2 (6 bases). Trimming pared 5 bases from V and 1 base from J, leaving 16 bases between. This CDR3 spans 16 amino acids. CDR1 is MDHEN and CDR2 is SYDVKM in the germline V gene. CDR3 in amino acids: CASSRGTLGGTDTQYF. DNA of the CDR3: TGTGCCAGCAGTCGTGGGACTCTGGGGGGCACAGATACGCAGTATTTT.

This clonotype was observed at least ten times. The rearrangement uses TRBV3-1 and TRBJ2-7, with 10 bases lining up with TRBD2. Trimming cost V 4 bases and J 2 bases; bases outside gene matches: 2. This CDR3 is 14 amino acids long. Germline CDR1 reads LGHDT; CDR2 reads YNNKEL (reference sequence). This chain's CDR3 is CASSRAGGPYEQYF. The CDR3 coding sequence is TGTGCCAGCAGCCGAGCGGGAGGGCCCTACGAGCAGTACTTC.

J is TRBJ2-3 and V is TRBV19; D not resolved. There are 13 residues in the CDR3. Per the germline V gene, CDR1 is LNHDA and CDR2 is SQIVND (reference sequence). Trimming removed 6 bases at V and 0 bases at J, with 7 bases between. The CDR3 loop reads CASRELSTDTQYF. The CDR3 region has the DNA TGTGCCAGTAGGGAGCTTAGCACAGATACGCAGTATTTT.

This clonotype was seen ten or more times. The gene calls are TRBV5-6 and TRBJ2-5; 10 bases are shared with TRBD2. Germline trimming cut 0 bases from V and 1 base from J; bases unmatched to any gene: 3. Germline V gene sequence: CDR1 SGHDT, CDR2 YYEEEE. The CDR3 totals 16 residues. CDR3 bases: TGTGCCAGCAGCTTGGGCCCTAGCGGGAGCCAAGAGACCCAGTACTTC. Translating gives CASSLGPSGSQETQYF.

This clonotype was seen a handful of times. The genes are TRBV19 and TRBJ1-1; the D gene is possibly TRBD1 (5 bases). V lost 8 bases, J lost 6 bases, and 19 bases lay in between. This CDR3 spans 14 amino acids. The germline gives CDR1 LNHDA, CDR2 SQIVND (reference sequence). For the CDR3, the DNA is TGTGCCAGTTTCGGGACGGTATGGGGAGCTGAAGCTTTCTTT. As protein: CASFGTVWGAEAFF.

The genes are TRBV2 and TRBJ2-7; D not certain. The CDR3 runs 14 residues. The V end was cut by 2 bases, the J end by 0 bases, with 8 bases between. Germline V gene data show CDR1 as SNHLY and CDR2 as FYNNEI. The CDR3 here is CASSETQSSYEQYF. CDR3 in DNA: TGTGCCAGCAGTGAAACCCAGAGCTCCTACGAGCAGTACTTC.

The V and J genes are TRBV6-1 and TRBJ2-2; 9 bases agree with TRBD1. From germline, CDR1 is MNHNS and CDR2 SASEGT. CDR3 length equals 17 residues. V shed 3 bases and J 7 bases; nucleotides not matched to a gene: 12. In nucleotides, the CDR3 is TGTGCCAGCAGTGACCACGGCGGGACAGGGATCGGCGGGGAGCTGTTTTTT. Translating it yields CASSDHGGTGIGGELFF.

This sequence joins TRBV4-3 and TRBJ2-7; 7 bases are shared with TRBD2. J lost 6 bases, V lost 3 bases, and 14 bases had no gene match. This CDR3 has 16 amino acids. The germline CDR1 and CDR2 sequences are LGHNA and YSLEER. In DNA form, the CDR3 reads TGCGCCAGCAGCCACGGAAGGATAGACGGGAGGTCCGAGCAGTACTTC. Translated, it gives CASSHGRIDGRSEQYF.

This clonotype was counted ten times or more. The gene calls are TRBV4-2 and TRBJ2-4; 8 positions agree with TRBD2. V lost 3 bases, J lost 4 bases, and 8 bases stayed unmatched. The CDR3 sequence is 16 residues long. The germline CDR1 and CDR2 sequences are LGHNA and YNFKEQ. The CDR3: CASSHPTSDPKNIQYF. In nucleotides, the CDR3 is TGTGCCAGCAGCCATCCGACTAGCGATCCAAAAAACATTCAGTACTTC.